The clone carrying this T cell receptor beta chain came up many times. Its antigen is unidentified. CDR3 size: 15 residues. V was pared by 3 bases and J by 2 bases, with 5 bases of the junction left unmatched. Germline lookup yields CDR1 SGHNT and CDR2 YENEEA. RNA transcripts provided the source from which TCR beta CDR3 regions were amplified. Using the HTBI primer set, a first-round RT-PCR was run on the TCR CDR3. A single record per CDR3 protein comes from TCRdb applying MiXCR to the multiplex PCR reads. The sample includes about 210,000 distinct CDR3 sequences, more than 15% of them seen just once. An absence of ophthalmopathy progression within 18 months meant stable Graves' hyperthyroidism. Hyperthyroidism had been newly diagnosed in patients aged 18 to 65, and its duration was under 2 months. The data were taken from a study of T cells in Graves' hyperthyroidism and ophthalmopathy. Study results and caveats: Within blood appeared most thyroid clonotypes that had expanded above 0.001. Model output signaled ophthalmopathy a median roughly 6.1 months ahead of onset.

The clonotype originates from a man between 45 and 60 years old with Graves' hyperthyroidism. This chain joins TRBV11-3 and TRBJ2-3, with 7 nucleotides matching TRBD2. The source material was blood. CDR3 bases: TGTGCCAGCAGCTTCCCTAGCGGCCCCACAGATACGCAGTATTTT. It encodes CASSFPSGPTDTQYF. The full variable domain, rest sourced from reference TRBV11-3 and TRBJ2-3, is EAGVVQSPRYKIIEKKQPVAFWCNPISGHNTLYWYLQNLGQGPELLIRYENEEAVDDSQLPKDRFSAERLKGVDSTLKIQPAELGDSAVYLCASSFPSGPTDTQYFGPGTRLTVL.